This T cell receptor (beta chain) came from a study of blood T cell repertoires in COVID-19 (dated by TCRdb to the early 2020s). General notes on the study: The collaborator samples originated in the United States, Italy and Spain and spanned the acute and convalescent phases of COVID-19. A de-identified subject ID, COVID-19 status, age in years and sex were almost always included in the sample metadata. Samples were obtained from the ongoing ImmuneRACE study (first 160 participants) and from 1,254 subjects provided by 6 global collaborators. Deeply sampled blood TCRbeta repertoires from subjects exposed to, actively infected with, or recovered from COVID-19 were included in the dataset. Where available, HLA class I and class II types were taken from metadata supplied by the sample provider and were not determined by assay-based typing. The prospective study material was composed of cDNA or gDNA derived from T cells, B-cell-depleted T cells, or PBMCs. A freely available public database, intended as a resource for researchers studying the immune response to SARS-CoV-2, is where the repertoires were released.

On the study overall, not on this receptor specifically: Clinical and demographic metadata were provided uncurated, with the amount varying by source and participant.

The collaborating institutions used their own protocols to collect whole blood in K2EDTA tubes. For TCRbeta analysis, collaborators shipped samples as frozen whole blood, isolated PBMCs, or DNA extracted from either of those sample types. V drops 2 bases and J drops 0 bases, leaving 6 bases in between. From the cysteine through the phenylalanine, the CDR3 covers 13 amino acids. Only the CDR3 portion is preserved as DNA: 39 bases, with reading frame beginning at the first base. CDR1 and CDR2 are read off the germline V gene as SGHTS and YDEGEE. About this clone: Its binding antigen is unknown. Per-base quality was not reported, and no clone a single base away is much larger than it.

TCRbeta CDR3 regions were amplified from genomic DNA using the immunoSEQ Assay, a bias-controlled multiplex PCR. On the study's bioinformatics: The number of nucleated cells in each sample was estimated from the amplification of reference gene primers within the assay. Sequence reads were collapsed and filtered to measure the absolute abundance of every unique TCRbeta CDR3 rearrangement. For each sample, productive Simpson clonality was calculated as the square root of Simpson's diversity index over productive rearrangements. The source is immuneACCESS, and TCRdb retained only in-frame sequences with V and J called. Part of the clones is not carried over; for the studies checked, unresolved V genes explain less than half of this, and the remainder is unexplained. The V and J calls and clone size are taken from that table; D and trimming were inferred from the DNA. The sample yields 60,000 to 75,000 clones; over 75% were counted once. The ten largest clonotypes hold around 18% of the sample.

The sequence is built from TRBV5-8 and TRBJ2-7, and TRBD1 may be the D gene, going by 6 matching bases. Material: peripheral blood. The receptor's source is a human donor in a cohort sampled during active COVID-19. This receptor carries the CDR3 CASSFRGSYEQYF. The DNA sequence is TGTGCCAGCAGCTTCAGGGGCTCCTACGAGCAGTACTTC. The full variable domain, completed from the reference TRBV5-8 and TRBJ2-7 proteins outside the CDR3, reads EAGVTQSPTHLIKTRGQQATLRCSPISGHTSVYWYQQALGLGLQFLLWYDEGEERNRGNFPPRFSGRQFPNYSSELNVNALELEDSALYLCASSFRGSYEQYFGPGTRLTVT.